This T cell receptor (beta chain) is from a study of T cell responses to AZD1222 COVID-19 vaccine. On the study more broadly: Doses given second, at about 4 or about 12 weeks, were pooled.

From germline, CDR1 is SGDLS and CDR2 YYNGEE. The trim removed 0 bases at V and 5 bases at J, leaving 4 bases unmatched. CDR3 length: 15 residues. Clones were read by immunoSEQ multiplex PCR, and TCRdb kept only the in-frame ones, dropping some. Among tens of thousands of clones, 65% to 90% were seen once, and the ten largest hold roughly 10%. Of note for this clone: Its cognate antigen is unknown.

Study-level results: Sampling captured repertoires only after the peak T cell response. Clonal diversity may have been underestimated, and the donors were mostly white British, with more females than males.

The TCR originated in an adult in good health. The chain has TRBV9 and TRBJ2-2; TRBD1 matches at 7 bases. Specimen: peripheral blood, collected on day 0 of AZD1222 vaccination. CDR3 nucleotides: TGTGCCAGCAGCGTAGTTCCAGGGGGAACCGGGGAGCTGTTTTTT. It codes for CASSVVPGGTGELFF. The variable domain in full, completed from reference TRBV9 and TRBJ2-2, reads DSGVTQTPKHLITATGQRVTLRCSPRSGDLSVYWYQQSLDQGLQFLIQYYNGEERAKGNILERFSAQQFPDLHSELNLSSLELGDSALYFCASSVVPGGTGELFFGEGSRLTVL.